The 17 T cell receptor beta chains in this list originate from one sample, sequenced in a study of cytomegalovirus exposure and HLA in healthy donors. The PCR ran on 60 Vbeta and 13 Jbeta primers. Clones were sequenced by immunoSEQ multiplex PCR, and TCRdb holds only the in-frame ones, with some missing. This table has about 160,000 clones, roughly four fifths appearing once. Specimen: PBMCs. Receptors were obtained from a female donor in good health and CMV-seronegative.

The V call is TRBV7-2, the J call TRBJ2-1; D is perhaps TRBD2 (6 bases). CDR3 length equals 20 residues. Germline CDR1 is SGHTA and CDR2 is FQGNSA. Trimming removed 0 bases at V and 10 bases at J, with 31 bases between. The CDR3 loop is CASSLAWSQTRAGWALEQFF. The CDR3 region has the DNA TGTGCCAGCAGCTTAGCGTGGTCGCAGACTAGGGCGGGGTGGGCACTAGAGCAGTTCTTC.

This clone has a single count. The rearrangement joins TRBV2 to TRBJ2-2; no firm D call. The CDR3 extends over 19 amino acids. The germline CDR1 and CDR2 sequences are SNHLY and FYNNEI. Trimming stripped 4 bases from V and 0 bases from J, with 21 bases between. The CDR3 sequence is CASSGLPPRRRTNTGELFF. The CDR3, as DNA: TGTGCCAGCAGTGGACTCCCCCCTCGACGGCGAACGAACACCGGGGAGCTGTTTTTT.

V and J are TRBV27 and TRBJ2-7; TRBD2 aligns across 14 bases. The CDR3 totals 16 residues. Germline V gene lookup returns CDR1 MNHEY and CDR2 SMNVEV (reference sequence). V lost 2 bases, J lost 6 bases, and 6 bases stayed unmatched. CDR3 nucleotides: TGTGCCAGCAGTTTAGCCCAGGGACTAGCGGGAGCCGAGCAGTACTTC. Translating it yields CASSLAQGLAGAEQYF.

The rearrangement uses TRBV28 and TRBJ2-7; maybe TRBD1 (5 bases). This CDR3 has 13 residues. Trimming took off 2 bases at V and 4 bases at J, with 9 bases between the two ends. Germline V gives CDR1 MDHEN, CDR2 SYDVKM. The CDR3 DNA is TGTGCCAGCAGTTTAAATCCAGGGTACGAGCAGTACTTC. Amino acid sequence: CASSLNPGYEQYF.

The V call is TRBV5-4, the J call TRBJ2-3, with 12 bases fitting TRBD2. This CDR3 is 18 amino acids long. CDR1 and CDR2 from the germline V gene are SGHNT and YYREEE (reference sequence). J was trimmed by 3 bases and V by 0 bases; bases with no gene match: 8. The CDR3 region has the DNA TGTGCCAGCAGCTTGGGGCTAGCGGGGGGGGCCGGGACAGATACGCAGTATTTT. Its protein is CASSLGLAGGAGTDTQYF.

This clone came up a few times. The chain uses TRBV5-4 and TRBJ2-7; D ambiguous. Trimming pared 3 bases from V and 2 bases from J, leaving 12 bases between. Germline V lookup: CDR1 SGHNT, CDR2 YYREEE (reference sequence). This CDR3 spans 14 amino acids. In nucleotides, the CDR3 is TGTGCCAGCAGCTCCGACATGATGGCCTACGAGCAGTACTTC. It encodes CASSSDMMAYEQYF.

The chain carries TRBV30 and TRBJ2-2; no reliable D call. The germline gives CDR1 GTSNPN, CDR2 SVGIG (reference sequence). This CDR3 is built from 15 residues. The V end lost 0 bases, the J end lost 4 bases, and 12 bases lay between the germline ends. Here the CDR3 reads CAWSVLAVLTGELFF. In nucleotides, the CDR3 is TGTGCCTGGAGTGTTTTGGCGGTACTCACCGGGGAGCTGTTTTTT.

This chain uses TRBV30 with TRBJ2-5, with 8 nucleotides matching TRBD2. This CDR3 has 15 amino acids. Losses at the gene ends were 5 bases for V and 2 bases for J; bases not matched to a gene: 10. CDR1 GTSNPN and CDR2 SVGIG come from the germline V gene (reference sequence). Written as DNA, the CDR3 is TGTGCCTGGGCCCCCGGGACTAGTCTTCAAGAGACCCAGTACTTC. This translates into CAWAPGTSLQETQYF.

CDR3 coding DNA: TGTGCCAGCCAACGAGCGGGGGACTCCTACAATGAGCAGTTCTTC. Translated: CASQRAGDSYNEQFF. The chain has TRBV5-4 and TRBJ2-1, with 8 bases that match TRBD2. This CDR3 has 15 amino acids. Trimming removed 7 bases from V and 0 bases from J; junction bases left unmatched: 6. The germline CDR1 and CDR2 sequences are SGHNT and YYREEE (reference sequence).

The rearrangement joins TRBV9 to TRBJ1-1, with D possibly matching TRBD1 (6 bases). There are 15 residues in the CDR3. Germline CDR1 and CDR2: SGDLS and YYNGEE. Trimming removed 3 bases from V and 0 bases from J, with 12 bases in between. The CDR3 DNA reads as TGTGCCAGCAGCGCCACAGGGAACATGAACACTGAAGCTTTCTTT. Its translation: CASSATGNMNTEAFF. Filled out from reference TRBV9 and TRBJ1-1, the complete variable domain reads DSGVTQTPKHLITATGQRVTLRCSPRSGDLSVYWYQQSLDQGLQFLIQYYNGEERAKGNILERFSAQQFPDLHSELNLSSLELGDSALYFCASSATGNMNTEAFFGQGTRLTVV.

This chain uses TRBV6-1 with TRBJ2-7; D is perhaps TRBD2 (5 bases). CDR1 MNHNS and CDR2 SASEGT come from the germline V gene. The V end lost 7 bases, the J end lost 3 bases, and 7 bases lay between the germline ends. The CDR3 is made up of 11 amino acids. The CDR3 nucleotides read TGTGCCAGCAACGAGGGCTACGAGCAGTACTTC. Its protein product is CASNEGYEQYF.

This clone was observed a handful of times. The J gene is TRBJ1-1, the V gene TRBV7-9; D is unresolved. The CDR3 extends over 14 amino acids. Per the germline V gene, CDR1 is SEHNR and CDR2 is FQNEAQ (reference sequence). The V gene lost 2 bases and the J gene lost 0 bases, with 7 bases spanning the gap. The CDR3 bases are TGTGCCAGCAGCTTACAGGCAGTGAACACTGAAGCTTTCTTT. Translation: CASSLQAVNTEAFF.

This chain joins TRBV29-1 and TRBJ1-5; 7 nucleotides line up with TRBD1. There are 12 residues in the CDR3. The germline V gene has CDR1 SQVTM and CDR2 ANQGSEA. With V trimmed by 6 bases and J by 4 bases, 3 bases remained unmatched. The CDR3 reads CSVGDSNQPQHF. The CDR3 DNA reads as TGCAGCGTCGGGGACAGTAATCAGCCCCAGCATTTT.

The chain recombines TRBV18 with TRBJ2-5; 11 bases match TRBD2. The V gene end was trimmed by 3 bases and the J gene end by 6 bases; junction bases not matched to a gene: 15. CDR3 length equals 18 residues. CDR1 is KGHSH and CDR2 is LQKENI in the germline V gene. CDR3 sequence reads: CASSPPLSTSGNMKTQYF. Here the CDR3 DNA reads TGTGCCAGCTCACCTCCCCTATCGACTAGCGGGAATATGAAGACCCAGTACTTC. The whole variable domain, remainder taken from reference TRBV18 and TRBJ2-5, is NAGVMQNPRHLVRRRGQEARLRCSPMKGHSHVYWYRQLPEEGLKFMVYLQKENIIDESGMPKERFSAEFPKEGPSILRIQQVVRGDSAAYFCASSPPLSTSGNMKTQYFGPGTRLLVL.

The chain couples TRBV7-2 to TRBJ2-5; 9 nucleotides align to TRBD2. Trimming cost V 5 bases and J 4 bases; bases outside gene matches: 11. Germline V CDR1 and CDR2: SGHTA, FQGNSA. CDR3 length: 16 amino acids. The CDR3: CASSPVAGGPGETQYF. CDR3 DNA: TGTGCCAGCAGCCCGGTGGCGGGGGGGCCGGGAGAGACCCAGTACTTC.

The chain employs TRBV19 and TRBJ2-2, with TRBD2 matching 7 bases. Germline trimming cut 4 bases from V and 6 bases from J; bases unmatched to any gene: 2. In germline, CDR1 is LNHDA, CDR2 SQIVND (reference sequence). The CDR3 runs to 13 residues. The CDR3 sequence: CASSTRGAGELFF. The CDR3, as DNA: TGTGCCAGTAGTACCCGGGGGGCCGGGGAGCTGTTTTTT.

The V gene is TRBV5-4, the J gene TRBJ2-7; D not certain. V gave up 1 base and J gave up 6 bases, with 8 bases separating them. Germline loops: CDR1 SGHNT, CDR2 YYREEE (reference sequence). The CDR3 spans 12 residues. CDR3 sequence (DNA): TGTGCCAGCAGCTTGATTCCCGGCGAGCAGTACTTC. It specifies CASSLIPGEQYF.